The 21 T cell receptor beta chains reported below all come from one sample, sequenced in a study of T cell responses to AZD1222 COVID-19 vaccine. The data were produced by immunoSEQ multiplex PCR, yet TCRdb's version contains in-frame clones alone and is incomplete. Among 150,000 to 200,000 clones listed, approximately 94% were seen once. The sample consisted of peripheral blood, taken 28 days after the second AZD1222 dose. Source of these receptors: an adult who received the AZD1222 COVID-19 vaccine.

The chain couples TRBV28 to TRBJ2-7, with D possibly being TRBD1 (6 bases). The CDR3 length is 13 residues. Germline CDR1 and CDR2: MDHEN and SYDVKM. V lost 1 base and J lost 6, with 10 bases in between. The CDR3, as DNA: TGTGCCAGCAGTTTATCAGGGGTAGGCGAGCAGTACTTC. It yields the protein CASSLSGVGEQYF.

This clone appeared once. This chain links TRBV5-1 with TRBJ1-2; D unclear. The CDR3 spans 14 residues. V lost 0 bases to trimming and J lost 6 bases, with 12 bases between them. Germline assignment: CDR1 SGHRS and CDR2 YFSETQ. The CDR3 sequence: CASSLGALLDGYTF. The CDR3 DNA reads TGCGCCAGCAGCTTGGGGGCGCTATTAGATGGCTACACCTTC.

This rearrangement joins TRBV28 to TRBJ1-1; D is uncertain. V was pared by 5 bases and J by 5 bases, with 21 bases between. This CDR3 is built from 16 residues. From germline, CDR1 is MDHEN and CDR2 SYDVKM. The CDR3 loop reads CASSKTFGFPGTEAFF. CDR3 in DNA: TGTGCCAGCAGTAAGACCTTTGGATTCCCGGGGACTGAAGCTTTCTTT.

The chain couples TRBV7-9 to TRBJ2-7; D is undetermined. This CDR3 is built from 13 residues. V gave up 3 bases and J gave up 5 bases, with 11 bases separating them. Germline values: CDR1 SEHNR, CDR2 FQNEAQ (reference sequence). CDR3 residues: CASSLTVANEQYF. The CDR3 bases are TGTGCCAGCAGCTTGACGGTTGCAAACGAGCAGTACTTC.

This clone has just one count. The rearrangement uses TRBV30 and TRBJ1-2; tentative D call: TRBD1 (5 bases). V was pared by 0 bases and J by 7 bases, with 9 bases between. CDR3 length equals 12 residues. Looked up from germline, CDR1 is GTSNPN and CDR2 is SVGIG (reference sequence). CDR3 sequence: CAWSVRQGGYTF. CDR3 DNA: TGTGCCTGGAGTGTACGGCAGGGTGGCTACACCTTC.

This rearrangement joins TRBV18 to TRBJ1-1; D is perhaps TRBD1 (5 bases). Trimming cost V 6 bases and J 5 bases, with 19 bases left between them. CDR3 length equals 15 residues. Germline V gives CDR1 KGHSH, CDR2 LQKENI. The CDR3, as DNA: TGTGCCAGCTCTACCGTGAGTCAGGGCGGGACTGAAGCTTTCTTT. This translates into CASSTVSQGGTEAFF.

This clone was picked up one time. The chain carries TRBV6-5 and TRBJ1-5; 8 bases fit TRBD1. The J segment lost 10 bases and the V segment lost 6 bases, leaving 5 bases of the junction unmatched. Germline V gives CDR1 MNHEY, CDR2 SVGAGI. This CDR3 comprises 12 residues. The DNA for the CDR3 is TGTGCCAGCAGCCCAGGGGGCGACCCCCAGCATTTT. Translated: CASSPGGDPQHF.

Here the CDR3 reads CASSFRGKNQPQHF. CDR3 in DNA: TGTGCCAGCAGCTTCCGTGGGAAAAATCAGCCCCAGCATTTT. The chain combines TRBV5-6 with TRBJ1-5; no reliable D call. The germline gives CDR1 SGHDT, CDR2 YYEEEE. V was trimmed by 2 bases and J by 4 bases, leaving 10 bases between them. This CDR3 has 14 residues.

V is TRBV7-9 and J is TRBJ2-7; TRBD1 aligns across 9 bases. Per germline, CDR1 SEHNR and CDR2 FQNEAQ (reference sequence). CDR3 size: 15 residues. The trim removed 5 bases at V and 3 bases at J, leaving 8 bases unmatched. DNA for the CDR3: TGTGCCAGCAGCCCTCCGGACAGGGGACGCTACGAGCAGTACTTC. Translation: CASSPPDRGRYEQYF.

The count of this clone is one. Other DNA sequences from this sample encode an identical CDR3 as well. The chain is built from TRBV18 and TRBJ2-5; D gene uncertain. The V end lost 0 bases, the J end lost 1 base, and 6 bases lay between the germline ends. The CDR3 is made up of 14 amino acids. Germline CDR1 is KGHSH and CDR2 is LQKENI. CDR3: CASSPPNSQETQYF. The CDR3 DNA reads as TGTGCCAGCTCACCACCGAACAGCCAAGAGACCCAGTACTTC.

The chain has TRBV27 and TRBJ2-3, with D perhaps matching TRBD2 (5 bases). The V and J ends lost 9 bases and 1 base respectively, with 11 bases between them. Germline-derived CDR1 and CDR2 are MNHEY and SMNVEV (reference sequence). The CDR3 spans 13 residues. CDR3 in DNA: TGTGCCAGTCGTGATAGCGGCACAGATACGCAGTATTTT. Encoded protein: CASRDSGTDTQYF.

The CDR3 bases are TGTGCCAGCAGCCCGGGACTTACCTACAATGAGCAGTTCTTC. It encodes CASSPGLTYNEQFF. The gene calls are TRBV5-4 and TRBJ2-1, with a weak D call TRBD2 (6 bases). Germline V CDR1 and CDR2: SGHNT, YYREEE (reference sequence). The CDR3 consists of 14 residues. Trimming removed 4 bases at V and 2 bases at J, with 10 bases between. The whole variable domain, remainder taken from reference TRBV5-4 and TRBJ2-1, is ETGVTQSPTHLIKTRGQQVTLRCSSQSGHNTVSWYQQALGQGPQFIFQYYREEENGRGNFPPRFSGLQFPNYSSELNVNALELDDSALYLCASSPGLTYNEQFFGPGTRLTVL.

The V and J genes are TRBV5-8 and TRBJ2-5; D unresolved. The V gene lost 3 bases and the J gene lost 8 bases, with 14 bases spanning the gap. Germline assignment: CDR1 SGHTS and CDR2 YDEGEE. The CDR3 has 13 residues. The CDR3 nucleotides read TGTGCCAGCAGCTATGATGCTTCCTATACCCAGTACTTC. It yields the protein CASSYDASYTQYF.

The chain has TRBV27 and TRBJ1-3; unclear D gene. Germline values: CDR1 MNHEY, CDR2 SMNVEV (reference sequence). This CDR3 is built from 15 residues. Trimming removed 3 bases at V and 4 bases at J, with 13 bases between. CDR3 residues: CASSFSSAKGNTIYF. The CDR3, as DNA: TGTGCCAGCAGTTTTAGTTCAGCCAAGGGAAACACCATATATTTT.

CDR3 protein: CASSSDRPSGNTIYF. The CDR3 DNA sequence: TGTGCCAGCAGTTCTGACAGACCCTCTGGAAACACCATATATTTT. V is TRBV6-2 or TRBV6-3 and J is TRBJ1-3, with D maybe TRBD1 (5 bases). Germline-derived CDR1 and CDR2 are MNHEY and SVGEGT. This CDR3 contains 15 residues. Trimming removed 4 bases from V and 0 bases from J, with 10 bases in between.

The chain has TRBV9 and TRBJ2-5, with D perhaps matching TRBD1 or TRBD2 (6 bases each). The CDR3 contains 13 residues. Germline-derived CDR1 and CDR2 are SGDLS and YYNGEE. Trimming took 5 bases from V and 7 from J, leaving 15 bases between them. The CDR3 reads CASRGGTFGTQYF. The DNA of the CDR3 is TGTGCCAGCAGGGGCGGGACATTCGGGACCCAGTACTTC.

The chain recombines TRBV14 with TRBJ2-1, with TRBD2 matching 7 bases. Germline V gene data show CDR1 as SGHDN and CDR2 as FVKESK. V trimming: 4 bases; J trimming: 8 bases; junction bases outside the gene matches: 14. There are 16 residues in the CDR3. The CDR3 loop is CASSLIGAGVGDEQFF. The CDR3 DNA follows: TGTGCCAGCAGCCTCATCGGGGCGGGAGTAGGGGATGAGCAGTTCTTC.

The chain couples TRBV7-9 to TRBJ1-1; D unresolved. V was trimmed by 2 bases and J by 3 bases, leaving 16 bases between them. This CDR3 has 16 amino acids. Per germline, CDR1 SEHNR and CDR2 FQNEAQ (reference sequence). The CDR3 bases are TGTGCCAGCAGCTTATTTAGGCGGGCCCCCGACACTGAAGCTTTCTTT. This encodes CASSLFRRAPDTEAFF.

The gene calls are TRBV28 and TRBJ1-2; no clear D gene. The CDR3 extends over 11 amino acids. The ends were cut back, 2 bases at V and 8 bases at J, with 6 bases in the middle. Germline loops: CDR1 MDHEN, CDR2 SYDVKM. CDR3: CASSLARGYTF. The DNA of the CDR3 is TGTGCCAGCAGTTTAGCCCGCGGCTACACCTTC.

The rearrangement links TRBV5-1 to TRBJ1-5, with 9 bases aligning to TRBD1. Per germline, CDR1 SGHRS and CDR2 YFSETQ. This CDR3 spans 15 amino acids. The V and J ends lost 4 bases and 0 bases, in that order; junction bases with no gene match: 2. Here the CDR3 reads CASSRTGDSNQPQHF. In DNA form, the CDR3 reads TGCGCCAGCAGCAGGACAGGGGATAGCAATCAGCCCCAGCATTTT.

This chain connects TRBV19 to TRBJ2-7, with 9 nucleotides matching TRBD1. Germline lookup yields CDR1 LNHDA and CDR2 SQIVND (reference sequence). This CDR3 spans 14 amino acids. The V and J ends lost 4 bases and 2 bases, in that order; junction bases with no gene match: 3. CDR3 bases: TGTGCCAGTAGTAAGACAGGGGGGGCCTACGAGCAGTACTTC. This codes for CASSKTGGAYEQYF. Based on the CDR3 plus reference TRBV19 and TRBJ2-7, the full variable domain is DGGITQSPKYLFRKEGQNVTLSCEQNLNHDAMYWYRQDPGQGLRLIYYSQIVNDFQKGDIAEGYSVSREKKESFPLTVTSAQKNPTAFYLCASSKTGGAYEQYFGPGTRLTVT.